This is a list of T cell receptor beta chains from one sample in a study of PD-L1 blockade in urothelial cancer. TCRdb keeps only in-frame clones here, not all; method: immunoSEQ multiplex PCR. This table has around 100,000 clones, approximately 89% appearing once. Specimen: PBMCs, collected around atezolizumab (anti-PD-L1) treatment. These receptors were taken from a man between 60 and 75 years old with urothelial cancer. CDR3s include the opening cysteine and the closing phenylalanine or tryptophan. The order of the fields is clone size, D gene, J gene, V gene, CDR3 protein, CDR3 DNA. A D gene is named only where the DNA matches it firmly. The size field is filled for only some rows; it gives once, few, many or a size class.

size: once; D: -; J: TRBJ1-1; V: TRBV5-1; CDR3: CASSLGPRGMNTEAFF; DNA: TGCGCCAGCAGCTTGGGGCCAAGGGGTATGAACACTGAAGCTTTCTTT
size: -; D: -; J: TRBJ2-2; V: TRBV27; CDR3: CASSLPGGGANTGELFF; DNA: TGTGCCAGCAGTTTGCCCGGCGGGGGCGCGAACACCGGGGAGCTGTTTTTT
size: -; D: -; J: TRBJ2-1; V: TRBV7-2; CDR3: CASSLSSSSNEQFF; DNA: TGTGCCAGCAGCTTAAGTTCTAGTAGCAATGAGCAGTTCTTC
size: -; D: TRBD2; J: TRBJ2-3; V: TRBV14; CDR3: CASSQGGSGRNTDTQYF; DNA: TGTGCCAGCAGCCAAGGCGGTAGCGGGAGAAACACAGATACGCAGTATTTT
size: -; D: -; J: TRBJ1-5; V: TRBV7-2; CDR3: CASSFGLNQPQHF; DNA: TGTGCCAGCAGCTTCGGTCTCAATCAGCCCCAGCATTTT
size: -; D: -; J: TRBJ2-2; V: TRBV7-7; CDR3: CASSPERTGELFF; DNA: TGTGCCAGCAGCCCTGAGCGTACCGGGGAGCTGTTTTTT
size: -; D: -; J: TRBJ1-2; V: TRBV29-1; CDR3: CSVDQASGGGRYGYTF; DNA: TGCAGCGTTGACCAAGCTTCGGGGGGAGGGAGATATGGCTACACCTTC
size: -; D: -; J: TRBJ2-2; V: TRBV9; CDR3: CASSVTGGGTGELFF; DNA: TGTGCCAGCAGCGTAACAGGGGGAGGGACCGGGGAGCTGTTTTTT
size: few; D: TRBD2; J: TRBJ2-3; V: TRBV5-4; CDR3: CASRASGRVEIDTQYF; DNA: TGTGCCAGCAGAGCCAGCGGGAGGGTGGAGATAGATACGCAGTATTTT
size: -; D: -; J: TRBJ1-2; V: TRBV7-2; CDR3: CASSQPGGGYTF; DNA: TGTGCCAGCAGCCAACCCGGGGGGGGCTACACCTTC
size: -; D: TRBD1; J: TRBJ2-5; V: TRBV30; CDR3: CAWSVRDRQVRRGQYF; DNA: TGTGCCTGGAGTGTCCGGGACAGGCAAGTTAGGCGGGGCCAGTACTTC
size: -; D: -; J: TRBJ2-7; V: TRBV21-1; CDR3: CASGARDRVHEQYF; DNA: TGTGCCAGCGGGGCCCGGGACAGGGTCCACGAGCAGTACTTC